This is a list of T cell receptor beta chains from one sample in a study of blood T cells in healthy people across ages. MiXCR, run by TCRdb on the 5' RACE reads, gives a single entry per CDR3 protein. Here the sample spans 1.5 million to 1.9 million distinct CDR3 sequences, under 55% being singletons. Sequencing was carried out using blood. Receptors were obtained from a woman between 18 and 29 years old in good health. Both conserved end residues are part of each CDR3. Fields, in order: D gene, V gene, J gene, clone size, CDR3 DNA, CDR3 protein. The D gene is left open where the match is weak. A clone size is listed for some rows: how often the clone was seen (once, few, many), or a class if it is expanded.

D: TRBD1; V: TRBV30; J: TRBJ1-2; size: NA; DNA: TGTGCCTGGAGAGACAGGGGGACGAATGGCTACACCTTC; CDR3: CAWRDRGTNGYTF
D: TRBD1; V: TRBV6-1; J: TRBJ2-1; size: NA; DNA: TGTGCCAGCGCCGGGACAGGGGCTCTCAGCTCCTACAATGAGCAGTTCTTC; CDR3: CASAGTGALSSYNEQFF
D: NA; V: TRBV6-5; J: TRBJ1-2; size: NA; DNA: TGTGCCTCTCATGGGGCAGGGGTCGGCTACACCTTC; CDR3: CASHGAGVGYTF
D: NA; V: TRBV18; J: TRBJ1-2; size: few; DNA: TGTGCCAGCTCAACCGGCTACACCTTC; CDR3: CASSTGYTF
D: NA; V: TRBV27; J: TRBJ2-5; size: NA; DNA: TGTGCCAGCAGTTTCGGAGGGTACGGGGGTTTGCAGTACTTC; CDR3: CASSFGGYGGLQYF
D: NA; V: TRBV3-1; J: TRBJ2-3; size: NA; DNA: TGTGCCAGCAGCCAAGGATCCCTAACAACGCAGTATTTT; CDR3: CASSQGSLTTQYF
D: TRBD1; V: TRBV12-3/TRBV12-4; J: TRBJ1-6; size: NA; DNA: TGTGCCAGCAGTTTTGGGACAGGGACGGGTAATTCACCCCTCCACTTT; CDR3: CASSFGTGTGNSPLHF
D: NA; V: TRBV7-2; J: TRBJ2-4; size: few; DNA: TGTGCCAGCAGCTTATTGGGCGCGGCCAAAAACATTCAGTACTTC; CDR3: CASSLLGAAKNIQYF
D: TRBD1; V: TRBV6-2/TRBV6-3; J: TRBJ2-7; size: NA; DNA: TGTGCCAGCAGTTACAGTCAATTCAGGACAGGAGGACCCTACGAGCAGTACTTC; CDR3: CASSYSQFRTGGPYEQYF
D: NA; V: TRBV5-1; J: TRBJ2-5; size: NA; DNA: TGCGCCAGCAGCTTGGCCCTCGGCGCCTACAATGAGCAGTACTTC; CDR3: CASSLALGAYNEQYF
D: TRBD1; V: TRBV18; J: TRBJ2-3; size: few; DNA: TGTGCCAGCTCAAGCGGACAGGGGGAAAGGGATACGCAGTATTTT; CDR3: CASSSGQGERDTQYF
D: TRBD2; V: TRBV27; J: TRBJ2-5; size: few; DNA: TGTGCCAGCAGAGTTGGGGGAGGGGAGACCCAGTACTTC; CDR3: CASRVGGGETQYF
D: NA; V: TRBV9; J: TRBJ1-2; size: NA; DNA: TGTGCCAGCAGCGTAACACAGGGCGGCTATGGCTACACCTTC; CDR3: CASSVTQGGYGYTF
D: NA; V: TRBV5-1; J: TRBJ1-1; size: NA; DNA: TGCGCCAGCAGCGACCCGGGGCAGGTGGCCCCTGAAGCTTTCTTT; CDR3: CASSDPGQVAPEAFF
D: TRBD1; V: TRBV2; J: TRBJ2-4; size: NA; DNA: TGTGCCAGCAGAGACAGGGCTTCCAAAAACATTCAGTACTTC; CDR3: CASRDRASKNIQYF
D: NA; V: TRBV29-1; J: TRBJ2-2; size: NA; DNA: TGCAGCGTTGACACTGGCCTCGGGGAGCTGTTTTTT; CDR3: CSVDTGLGELFF
D: NA; V: TRBV29-1; J: TRBJ1-4; size: few; DNA: TGCAGCGTCAGGTCGGGGGCAGCTAATGAAAAACTGTTTTTT; CDR3: CSVRSGAANEKLFF
D: NA; V: TRBV5-1; J: TRBJ1-5; size: many; DNA: TGTGCCAGCAGTTTAGGACAGAATCAGCCCCAGCATTTT; CDR3: CASSLGQNQPQHF
D: NA; V: TRBV5-1; J: TRBJ2-6; size: once; DNA: TGCGCCAGCAGTATCGACTATTCTAGCTCTGGGGCCAACGTCCTGACTTTC; CDR3: CASSIDYSSSGANVLTF
D: TRBD1; V: TRBV7-2; J: TRBJ2-7; size: once; DNA: TGTGCCAGCAGCTTCCGTCCCCCAAGACAGGGGGGGTACGAGCAGTACTTC; CDR3: CASSFRPPRQGGYEQYF
D: NA; V: TRBV7-2; J: TRBJ2-7; size: NA; DNA: TGTGCCAGCAGCTTAGCCCGAGCCTACTACGAGCAGTACTTC; CDR3: CASSLARAYYEQYF
D: NA; V: TRBV11-3; J: TRBJ2-3; size: few; DNA: TGTGCCAGCAGCTTAAATAAGGCAGATACGCAGTATTTT; CDR3: CASSLNKADTQYF
D: NA; V: TRBV28; J: TRBJ2-3; size: NA; DNA: TGTGCCAGCAGCTGGAGTAGGCCGAGCATAGATACGCAGTATTTT; CDR3: CASSWSRPSIDTQYF
D: TRBD2; V: TRBV20-1; J: TRBJ2-7; size: NA; DNA: TGCAGTGCTAAGCAACTAGCGGGGTCCGGTGAGCAGTACTTC; CDR3: CSAKQLAGSGEQYF